The T cell receptor (beta chain) described here comes from a study of spatial heterogeneity in lung cancer. The wider study: Samples came from 72 TRACERx patients with untreated early-stage lung cancer. Study-level points and caveats: The appearance of ubiquitous expanded tumor TCRs in blood was greater at resection than follow-up.

Time point: blood at routine non-recurrence follow-up after resection. Unsorted whole RNA samples from tumor, nontumor lung or frozen PBMC were sequenced. This clonotype was detected ten times or more. The antigen is undetermined. Germline V CDR1 and CDR2: ENHRY, SYGVKD. This CDR3 has 15 amino acids. Trimming removed 3 bases from V and 2 bases from J; junction bases left unmatched: 7. Each TCR cDNA molecule bore a unique molecular identifier. TCRdb fed the 5' RACE reads into MiXCR, producing one record per CDR3 protein. The sample lists roughly 46,000 distinct CDR3 sequences, roughly 12% seen once, with more than 25% in the top ten.

This rearrangement joins TRBV10-3 to TRBJ2-7, with TRBD1 matching over 7 bases. Sequenced material: PBMCs, taken at follow-up. The sequence was collected from a male donor with early-stage non-small cell lung cancer. The CDR3 region has the DNA TGTGCCATCAGTGATGAGGGGGCTGGGGCCTACGAGCAGTACTTC. Translating gives CAISDEGAGAYEQYF.